This T cell receptor (beta chain) was retrieved from a study of blood T cell repertoires in COVID-19. Looking at the study overall: Specimens from acute and convalescent COVID-19 originated in the United States, Italy and Spain. PBMCs, B-cell-depleted T cells, or T cells were the source of the cDNA or gDNA that made up the material.

Only one count was recorded for this clone. Per the original data handling: Counts of nucleated cells, estimated from reference gene primer amplification, were obtained. Profiling relied on immunoSEQ multiplex PCR, and the TCRdb table lists in-frame clones only, not all of them. The D gene and trimming were derived from the DNA, and the V and J assignments and clone size from that table. The sample shows 68,000 or so clones, roughly 90% of them seen only once. V lost 1 base and J lost 6; bases outside the gene matches: 8. This CDR3 region has 16 residues. In germline, CDR1 is SGHRS, CDR2 YFSETQ. Enrolment of Seattle patients took place during active infection, and they were followed longitudinally.

Sequenced sample: peripheral blood. This sequence joins TRBV5-1 and TRBJ2-1, with 9 positions matching TRBD2. The source is a man aged 35 to 55 with COVID-19, enrolled during active disease. The CDR3 reads CASSLLPSSGANEQFF. As DNA, the CDR3 is TGCGCCAGCAGCTTGCTCCCTTCTAGCGGGGCCAATGAGCAGTTCTTC.